Each of the 10 T cell receptor beta chains below was sequenced from the same sample in a study of T cell responses to AZD1222 COVID-19 vaccine (dated by TCRdb to about 2021). Library creation used the immunoSEQ multiplex PCR assay. This immuneACCESS table, as held by TCRdb, lists in-frame sequences with V and J called but not all clones. Of the missing ones, under half trace to an unresolved V gene in checked studies; the others have no known cause. This sample gives around 160,000 clones in total; around 94% of them show up just once. The ten most abundant clones make up 4% to 5.5% of the sample. Interpreted using the paper, the time point label stands for: about 28 days (+/-7) after the second vaccine dose. The specimen comprised peripheral blood, sampled 28 days after the second AZD1222 dose. The receptors stem from an adult who received the AZD1222 COVID-19 vaccine.

The chain recombines TRBV2 with TRBJ1-2, with D hard to call. The CDR3 consists of 13 residues. V was trimmed by 1 base and J by 4 bases, leaving 7 bases between them. The germline gives CDR1 SNHLY, CDR2 FYNNEI. The CDR3 DNA sequence: TGTGCCAGCAGTGAAGGGGCTCCCTATGGCTACACCTTC. This sequence encodes CASSEGAPYGYTF.

This chain connects TRBV11-1 to TRBJ2-3; possibly TRBD2 for D (5 bases). Trimming stripped 1 base from V and 1 base from J, with 12 bases between. The CDR3 runs to 16 residues. The germline V gene encodes CDR1 SGHAT and CDR2 FQDESV (reference sequence). CDR3 coding DNA: TGTGCCAGCAGCTTAGGAGGGTCCTCGGGCACAGATACGCAGTATTTT. This encodes CASSLGGSSGTDTQYF.

V is TRBV29-1 and J is TRBJ1-3; no definite D call. The V gene lost 4 bases and the J gene lost 0 bases, with 19 bases spanning the gap. The CDR3 length is 17 residues. The germline gives CDR1 SQVTM, CDR2 ANQGSEA. CDR3 sequence (DNA): TGCAGCGTTGTAATTTTGGCCACCGCTCCCTCTGGAAACACCATATATTTT. Translating gives CSVVILATAPSGNTIYF.

The chain couples TRBV19 to TRBJ2-2; weak D call: TRBD1 (6 bases). Germline CDR1 LNHDA, CDR2 SQIVND (reference sequence). V lost 10 bases and J 2 bases, leaving 14 bases between the germline ends. The CDR3 sequence is 14 residues long. CDR3 coding DNA: TGTGCCACGGGACATCCCCTCAACACCGGGGAGCTGTTTTTT. Its protein product is CATGHPLNTGELFF.

The chain uses TRBV6-6 and TRBJ2-7; 9 bases align to TRBD2. V was clipped by 7 bases and J by 5 bases; unmatched bases: 6. Germline CDR1 and CDR2: MNHNY and SVGAGI (reference sequence). The CDR3 is made up of 13 amino acids. The chain's CDR3 is CASNSGGRDEQYF. The CDR3 nucleotides are TGTGCCAGCAATTCGGGCGGGAGGGACGAGCAGTACTTC.

The gene calls are TRBV27 and TRBJ2-7; D uncertain. The CDR3 spans 14 residues. The V end was cut by 8 bases, the J end by 0 bases, with 14 bases between. CDR1 is MNHEY, CDR2 SMNVEV, per germline (reference sequence). CDR3 in amino acids: CASCRGSNSYEQYF. In nucleotides, the CDR3 is TGTGCCAGCTGCCGAGGATCCAACTCCTACGAGCAGTACTTC.

This chain links TRBV7-9 with TRBJ2-7; a weak D match, TRBD2 (5 bases). V gave up 4 bases and J gave up 3 bases, with 19 bases separating them. Germline values: CDR1 SEHNR, CDR2 FQNEAQ (reference sequence). The CDR3 is made up of 16 amino acids. The DNA for the CDR3 is TGTGCCAGCAGCTGGGAGCCATCTGGACGGTACTACGAGCAGTACTTC. Translated, it gives CASSWEPSGRYYEQYF. Full variable domain (outside the CDR3, taken from reference TRBV7-9 and TRBJ2-7): DTGVSQNPRHKITKRGQNVTFRCDPISEHNRLYWYRQTLGQGPEFLTYFQNEAQLEKSRLLSDRFSAERPKGSFSTLEIQRTEQGDSAMYLCASSWEPSGRYYEQYFGPGTRLTVT.

This chain links TRBV6-5 with TRBJ1-2; TRBD1 might be the D (5 bases). CDR1 is MNHEY, CDR2 SVGAGI, per germline. This CDR3 comprises 14 residues. V lost 6 bases and J lost 8, with 19 bases in between. CDR3 DNA sequence: TGTGCCAGCAGGCAACCGGGAGGAGGGGTGGGCTACACCTTC. Its translation: CASRQPGGGVGYTF.

The V gene is TRBV2, the J gene TRBJ1-5, with no clear D. Germline values: CDR1 SNHLY, CDR2 FYNNEI. This CDR3 spans 14 amino acids. The germline V and J ends were trimmed by 3 bases and 7 bases, with 13 bases remaining between them. CDR3 nucleotides: TGTGCCAGCAGTGATCCGTGGGTAAACCAGCCCCAGCATTTT. Encoded protein: CASSDPWVNQPQHF. The variable domain in full, completed from reference TRBV2 and TRBJ1-5, reads EPEVTQTPSHQVTQMGQEVILRCVPISNHLYFYWYRQILGQKVEFLVSFYNNEISEKSEIFDDQFSVERPDGSNFTLKIRSTKLEDSAMYFCASSDPWVNQPQHFGDGTRLSIL.

This chain links TRBV2 with TRBJ1-3; D remains ambiguous. This CDR3 has 15 residues. Trimming shortened V by 6 bases and J by 2 bases, and 14 bases separated the two germline ends. Germline CDR1 SNHLY, CDR2 FYNNEI. CDR3: CASRLHVEPGNTIYF. CDR3 nucleotides: TGTGCCAGCAGGCTTCATGTGGAGCCTGGAAACACCATATATTTT.